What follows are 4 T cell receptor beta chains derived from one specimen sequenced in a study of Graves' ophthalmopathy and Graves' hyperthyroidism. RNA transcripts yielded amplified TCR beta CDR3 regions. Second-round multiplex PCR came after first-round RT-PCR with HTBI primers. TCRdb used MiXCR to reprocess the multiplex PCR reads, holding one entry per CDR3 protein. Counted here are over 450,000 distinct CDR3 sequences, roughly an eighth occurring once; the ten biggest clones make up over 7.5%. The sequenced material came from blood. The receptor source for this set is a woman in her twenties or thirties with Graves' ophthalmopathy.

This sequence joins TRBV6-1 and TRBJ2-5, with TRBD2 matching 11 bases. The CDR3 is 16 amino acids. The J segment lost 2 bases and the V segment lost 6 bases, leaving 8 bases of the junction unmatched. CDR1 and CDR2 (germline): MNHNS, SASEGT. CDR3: CASSEVGLAEQETQYF. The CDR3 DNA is TGTGCCAGCAGCGAGGTGGGACTAGCGGAACAAGAGACCCAGTACTTC.

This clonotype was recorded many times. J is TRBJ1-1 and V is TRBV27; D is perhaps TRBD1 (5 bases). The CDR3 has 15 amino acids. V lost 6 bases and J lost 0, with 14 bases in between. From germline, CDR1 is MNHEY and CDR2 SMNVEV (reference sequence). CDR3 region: CASRRITGLNTEAFF. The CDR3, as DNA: TGTGCCAGCAGGAGAATTACAGGTTTGAACACTGAAGCTTTCTTT.

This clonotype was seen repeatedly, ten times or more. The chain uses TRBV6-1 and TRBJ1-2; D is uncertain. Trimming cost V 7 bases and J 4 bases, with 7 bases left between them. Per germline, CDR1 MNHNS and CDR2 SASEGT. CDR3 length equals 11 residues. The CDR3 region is CASTQAYGYTF. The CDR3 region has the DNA TGTGCCAGCACCCAGGCCTATGGCTACACCTTC.

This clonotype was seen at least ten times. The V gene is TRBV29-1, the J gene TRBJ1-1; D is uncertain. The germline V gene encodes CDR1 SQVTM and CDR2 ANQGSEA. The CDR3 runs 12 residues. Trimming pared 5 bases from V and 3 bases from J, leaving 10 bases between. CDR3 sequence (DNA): TGCAGCGTTAAGCGAGGAGACACTGAAGCTTTCTTT. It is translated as CSVKRGDTEAFF.